This TCR beta chain was captured in a study of control samples from healthy donors and cancer patients. Generated by immunoSEQ multiplex PCR, the TCRdb table keeps only in-frame clones and is missing some. The sample records roughly 88,000 clones, roughly 89% being singletons. The CDR3 length is 12 residues. Trimming left V 10 bases short and J 4 bases short, with 12 bases between. Germline assignment: CDR1 SGDLS and CDR2 YYNGEE. The origin of this receptor is a man aged 45-60 years in good health. The chain is built from TRBV9 and TRBJ2-4; possibly TRBD2 for D (6 bases). The source material was blood. CDR3 sequence: CARRVTKNIQYF. CDR3 DNA: TGTGCCCGGAGGGTAACGAAAAACATTCAGTACTTC. Variable domain in full (rest from reference TRBV9 and TRBJ2-4): DSGVTQTPKHLITATGQRVTLRCSPRSGDLSVYWYQQSLDQGLQFLIQYYNGEERAKGNILERFSAQQFPDLHSELNLSSLELGDSALYFCARRVTKNIQYFGAGTRLSVL.